Detailed here is one TCR beta chain. The specificity of this receptor is unknown. The record has no base qualities; no much larger clone is one base away. TCR CDR3 regions were amplified from genomic DNA by multiplex PCR using the deep immunoSEQ assay. Genomic DNA extracted from each cell subset was distributed evenly over all wells of several immunoSEQ 96-well plates, and each plate served as one replicate. For sorted subsets, each replicate PCR was loaded with roughly 190 ng genomic DNA, equivalent to 30,000 or so T cell genomes. Purified libraries were measured with a Qubit 3.0 fluorometer, size-checked on a Bioanalyzer 2100, and measured again with the KAPA Library Quantification kit. A separate single-read 150-cycle Illumina NextSeq 550 flow cell was used to sequence each immunoSEQ 96-well plate. The paper's data handling went like this. Because the immunoSEQ output held only junctional sequences and lacked quality scores, the filtering could not match the filtering applied to full-length reads. Sequences were annotated with PyIR, a Python wrapper for IgBLAST v1.9, using IMGT germline references to assign V/J genes and CDR3. Reads with weak V/J assignments (E-value above 1e-6), missing CDR3, stop codons, out-of-frame junctions, or ambiguous translated residues were removed. V3J clonotypes were defined as sequences sharing an identical inferred V gene, J gene, and CDR3 amino acid sequence. The percentage overlap between two repertoires was calculated by dividing the number of shared unique clonotypes by the size of the smaller repertoire. Richness of each repertoire was evaluated using RTK rarefaction, the Chao1 estimator, and Recon v2.1 estimates of unobserved clonotypes. Generation probabilities were computed with OLGA for all TCRbeta clonotypes obtained by the gDNA method from four donors. The table comes from immuneACCESS by way of TCRdb, which keeps in-frame sequences with V and J called. Part of the clones is missing from these tables; in studies checked, under half for an unresolved V gene and the rest for unknown reasons. The DNA gave D and trimming, while V, J and clone size come from that table. A total of just under 350,000 clones appear in this sample, roughly 80% of them only once. The ten largest clonotypes hold 8% to 13% of the sample.

The sample comes from a study of shared clonotypes between healthy human individuals (dated by TCRdb to the early 2020s). Looking at the study overall: A couple of women and a few men aged 18 to 49 years were included in the cohort. To estimate repertoire size and how much clonotype sharing occurs between individuals, the study deeply sequenced the blood TCR repertoires of five or six healthy adults. Per donor, three plates each were used for CD4 naive and CD4 memory, two for CD8 naive, and one for CD8 memory. Leukapheresis yielded between about 0.85 and 9.5 billion PBMCs per donor. Libraries were prepared and TCR repertoires were sequenced by different laboratories using diverse techniques, in order to increase sequencing depth and limit assay-specific biases. General study outcomes and caveats: The small number of donors limited the genetic and exposure-history diversity represented. Naive subsets generally had larger estimated clonotype richness than memory subsets did. Across four donors, approximately 4.9% of naive CD4, 3% to 3.5% of naive CD8, around 2.5% of memory CD4, and about 0.4% of memory CD8 clonotypes were shared. Incomplete sequencing was indicated by rarefaction of sorted-subset datasets, despite the large sequencing depth. Higher generation probabilities were observed for clonotypes shared by all four sorted-subset donors than for non-shared clonotypes. Pairwise subsampling led to the expectation that sequencing depth would affect the degree of clonotype sharing among donors. Sampling was limited to blood, and TCR repertoires in tissue likely differ from TCR repertoires in blood.

The donors were healthy, HIV-negative adults who had no recently reported acute infections or vaccinations. Only Caucasian adults living in Nashville, Tennessee, USA were represented among the donors. CD4+ T cells were enriched by magnetic negative selection; naive cells were then positively selected on CD45RA, and the negative fraction formed the memory subset. Blood was obtained by leukapheresis, after which PBMCs were separated by Ficoll-Histopaque density gradient centrifugation and cryopreserved in liquid nitrogen vapor phase. Analytical flow cytometry was used to check the purity and quantity of each magnetically sorted T cell population. From each sorted fraction, genomic DNA was isolated and quantified by UV absorbance on a Nanodrop 2000c. This sequence was found in a man under 40 in good health. Sequencing was done on a sample of memory CD4+ T cells sorted from blood. The sample's cell subset or site, from its label and the paper: CD45RA-negative fraction.

The sequenced DNA: TGTGCCAGCAGTTTCCAGGGCCGTCAGCCCCAGCATTTT. This sequence encodes CASSFQGRQPQHF. The V gene is TRBV27 and the J gene is TRBJ1-5; TRBD1 is a possible D gene, resting on 5 matching bases. The junction shows trimming of 3 bases on V and 6 bases on J, plus 9 bases between the germline ends. The germline V gene (reference sequence) provides CDR1 MNHEY and CDR2 SMNVEV. The CDR3 starts with the cysteine, ends with the phenylalanine, and has 13 residues. CDR3 DNA is the only sequence kept; it has 39 bases, read in frame from the first base.